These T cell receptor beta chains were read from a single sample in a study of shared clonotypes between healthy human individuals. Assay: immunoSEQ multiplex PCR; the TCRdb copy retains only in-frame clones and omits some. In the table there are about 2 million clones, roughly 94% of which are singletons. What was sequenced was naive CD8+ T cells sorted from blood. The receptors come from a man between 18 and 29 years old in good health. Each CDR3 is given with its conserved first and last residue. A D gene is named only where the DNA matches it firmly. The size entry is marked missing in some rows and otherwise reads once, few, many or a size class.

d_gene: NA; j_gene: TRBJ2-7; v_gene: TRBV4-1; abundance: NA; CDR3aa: CASSQVGYEQYF; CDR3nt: TGCGCCAGCAGCCAAGTGGGCTACGAGCAGTACTTC
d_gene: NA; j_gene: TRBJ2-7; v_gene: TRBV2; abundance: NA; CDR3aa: CASSGGGGPYEQYF; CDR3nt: TGTGCCAGCAGTGGAGGGGGTGGCCCCTACGAGCAGTACTTC
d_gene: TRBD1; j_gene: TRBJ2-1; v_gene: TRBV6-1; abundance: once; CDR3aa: CASSDDRAEDNEQFF; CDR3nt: TGTGCCAGCAGTGACGACAGGGCCGAGGACAATGAGCAGTTCTTC
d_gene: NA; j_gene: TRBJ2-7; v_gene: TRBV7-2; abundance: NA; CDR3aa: CASSLDGPRNGYYEQYF; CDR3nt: TGTGCCAGCAGCTTAGACGGTCCCCGGAACGGGTACTACGAGCAGTACTTC
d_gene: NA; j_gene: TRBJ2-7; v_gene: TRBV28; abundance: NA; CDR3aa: CASSNRDGVYEQYF; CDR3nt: TGTGCCAGCAGCAACAGAGACGGGGTCTACGAGCAGTACTTC
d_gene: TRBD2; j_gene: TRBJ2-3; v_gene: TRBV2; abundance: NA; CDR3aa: CASSEAVAGGAGTDTQYF; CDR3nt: TGTGCCAGCAGTGAAGCGGTAGCGGGAGGGGCGGGCACAGATACGCAGTATTTT
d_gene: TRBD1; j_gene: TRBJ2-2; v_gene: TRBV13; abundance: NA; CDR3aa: CASSPQNPGTANTGELFF; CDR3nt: TGTGCCAGCAGTCCCCAGAACCCCGGGACAGCGAACACCGGGGAGCTGTTTTTT
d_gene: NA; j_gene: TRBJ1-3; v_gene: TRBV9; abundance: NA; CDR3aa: CASSVSTADSGNTIYF; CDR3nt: TGTGCCAGCAGCGTGAGTACGGCAGACTCTGGAAACACCATATATTTT
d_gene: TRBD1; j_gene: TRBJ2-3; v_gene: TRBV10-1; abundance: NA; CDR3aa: CASSVGTGSTDTQYF; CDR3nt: TGCGCCAGCAGTGTTGGGACAGGGAGCACAGATACGCAGTATTTT
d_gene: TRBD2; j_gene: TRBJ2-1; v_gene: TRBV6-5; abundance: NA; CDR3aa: CATTTSGGGNEQFF; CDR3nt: TGTGCCACCACGACTAGCGGGGGAGGCAATGAGCAGTTCTTC
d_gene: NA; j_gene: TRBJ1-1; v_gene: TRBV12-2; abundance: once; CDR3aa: CASRVTGGDEAFF; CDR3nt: TGTGCAAGTCGCGTGACAGGGGGCGATGAAGCTTTCTTT
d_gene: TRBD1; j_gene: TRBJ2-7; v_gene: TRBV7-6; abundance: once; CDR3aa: CASSLAGQGSEQYF; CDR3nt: TGTGCCAGCAGCTTAGCGGGACAGGGTAGCGAGCAGTACTTC
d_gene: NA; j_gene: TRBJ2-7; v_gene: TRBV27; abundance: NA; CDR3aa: CASSLYGSSYEQYF; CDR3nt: TGTGCCAGCAGTTTATATGGCAGCTCCTACGAGCAGTACTTC
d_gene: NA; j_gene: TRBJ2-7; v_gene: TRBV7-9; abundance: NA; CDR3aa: CASSSNRHEQYF; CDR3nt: TGTGCCAGCAGCTCCAATCGGCACGAGCAGTACTTC
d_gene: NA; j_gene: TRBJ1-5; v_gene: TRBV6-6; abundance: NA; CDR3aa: CASTPQGQPQHF; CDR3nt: TGTGCCAGCACCCCACAAGGTCAGCCCCAGCATTTT
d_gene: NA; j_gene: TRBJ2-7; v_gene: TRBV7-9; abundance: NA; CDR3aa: CASSSSGEQYF; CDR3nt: TGTGCCAGCAGCTCGAGCGGTGAGCAGTACTTC
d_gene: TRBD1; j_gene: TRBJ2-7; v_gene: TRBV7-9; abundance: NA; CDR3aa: CASSLVGQGPYEQYF; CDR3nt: TGTGCCAGCAGTCTTGTAGGACAGGGGCCGTACGAGCAGTACTTC
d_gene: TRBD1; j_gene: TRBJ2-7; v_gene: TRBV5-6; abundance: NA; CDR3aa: CASSFLSGTEYEQYF; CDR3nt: TGTGCCAGCAGCTTCCTGTCCGGGACAGAGTACGAGCAGTACTTC
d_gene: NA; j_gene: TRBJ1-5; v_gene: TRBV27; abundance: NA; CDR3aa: CASSFGVNQPQHF; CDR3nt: TGTGCCAGCAGTTTCGGGGTGAATCAGCCCCAGCATTTT
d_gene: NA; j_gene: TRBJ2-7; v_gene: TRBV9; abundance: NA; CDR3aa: CASSVGMSTYEQYF; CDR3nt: TGTGCCAGCAGCGTAGGGATGAGTACCTACGAGCAGTACTTC
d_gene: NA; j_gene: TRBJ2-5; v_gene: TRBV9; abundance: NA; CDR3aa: CASSVGFYAGARGIQETQYF; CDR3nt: TGTGCCAGCAGCGTAGGCTTTTATGCAGGGGCCCGGGGAATCCAAGAGACCCAGTACTTC
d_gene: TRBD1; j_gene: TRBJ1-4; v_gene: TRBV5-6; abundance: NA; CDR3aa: CASSLGPRQGEKLFF; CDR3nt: TGTGCCAGCAGCTTGGGCCCAAGACAGGGTGAAAAACTGTTTTTT
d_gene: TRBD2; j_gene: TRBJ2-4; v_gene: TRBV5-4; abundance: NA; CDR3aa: CASRGQRERYLAKNIQYF; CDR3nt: TGTGCCAGCAGGGGCCAGCGGGAGAGATACCTAGCCAAAAACATTCAGTACTTC
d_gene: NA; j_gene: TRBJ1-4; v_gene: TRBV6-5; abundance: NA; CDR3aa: CASSYLGVANEKLFF; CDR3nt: TGTGCCAGCAGTTACTTGGGGGTGGCTAATGAAAAACTGTTTTTT
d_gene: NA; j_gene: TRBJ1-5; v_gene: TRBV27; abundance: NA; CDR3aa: CASSFQGQPQHF; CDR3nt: TGTGCCAGCAGTTTCCAAGGACAGCCCCAGCATTTT
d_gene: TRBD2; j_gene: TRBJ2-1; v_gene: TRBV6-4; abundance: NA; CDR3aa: CASILLTSGGAINEQFF; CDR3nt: TGTGCCAGCATCTTACTTACTAGCGGGGGGGCGATTAATGAGCAGTTCTTC
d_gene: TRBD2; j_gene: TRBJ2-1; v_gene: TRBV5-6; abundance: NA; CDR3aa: CASSPASGYGNEQFF; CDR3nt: TGTGCCAGCAGTCCGGCTAGCGGGTATGGCAATGAGCAGTTCTTC
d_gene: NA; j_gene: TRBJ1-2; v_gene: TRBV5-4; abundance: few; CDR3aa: CASSFSKGYTF; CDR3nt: TGTGCCAGCAGCTTCTCGAAGGGCTACACCTTC
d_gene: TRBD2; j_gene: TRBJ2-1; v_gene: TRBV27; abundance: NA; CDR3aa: CASSSKLAGAYNEQFF; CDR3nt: TGTGCCAGCAGTTCAAAACTAGCGGGGGCCTACAATGAGCAGTTCTTC
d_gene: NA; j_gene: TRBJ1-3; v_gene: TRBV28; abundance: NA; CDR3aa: CASSLPGGHSGNTIYF; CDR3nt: TGTGCCAGCAGCCTCCCCGGGGGCCACTCTGGAAACACCATATATTTT
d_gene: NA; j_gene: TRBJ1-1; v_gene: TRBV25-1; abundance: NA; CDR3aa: CASSVGGSNTEAFF; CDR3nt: TGTGCCAGCAGTGTAGGGGGGTCCAACACTGAAGCTTTCTTT
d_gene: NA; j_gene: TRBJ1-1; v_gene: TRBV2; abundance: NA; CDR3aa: CASISRGAEAFF; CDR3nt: TGTGCCAGCATTTCCAGGGGCGCTGAAGCTTTCTTT
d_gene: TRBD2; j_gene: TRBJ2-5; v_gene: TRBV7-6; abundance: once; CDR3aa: CASSLWAGTSKETQYF; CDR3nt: TGTGCCAGCAGCTTGTGGGCCGGGACTAGCAAAGAGACCCAGTACTTC
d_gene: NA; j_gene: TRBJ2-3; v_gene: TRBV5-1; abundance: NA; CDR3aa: CASSLETGADTQYF; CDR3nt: TGCGCCAGCAGCTTGGAGACGGGAGCAGATACGCAGTATTTT
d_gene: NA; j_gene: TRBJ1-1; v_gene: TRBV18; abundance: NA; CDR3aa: CASSRDTGRNTEAFF; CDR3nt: TGTGCCAGCTCTCGCGACACAGGGAGGAACACTGAAGCTTTCTTT
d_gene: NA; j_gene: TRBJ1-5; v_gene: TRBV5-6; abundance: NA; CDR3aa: CASSLQEQPQHF; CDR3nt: TGTGCCAGCAGCTTGCAAGAACAGCCCCAGCATTTT
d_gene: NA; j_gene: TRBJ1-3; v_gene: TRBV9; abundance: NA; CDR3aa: CASNDGSGNTIYF; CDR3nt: TGTGCCAGCAATGACGGGTCTGGAAACACCATATATTTT
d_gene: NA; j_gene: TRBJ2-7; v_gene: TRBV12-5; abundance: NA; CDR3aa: CASVPGSRRGTEQYF; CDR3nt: TGTGCTAGTGTTCCAGGGTCCCGAAGGGGGACCGAGCAGTACTTC
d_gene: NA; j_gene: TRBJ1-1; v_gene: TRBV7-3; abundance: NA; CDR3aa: CASSLGVTNTEAFF; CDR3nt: TGTGCCAGCAGCTTAGGGGTAACTAACACTGAAGCTTTCTTT
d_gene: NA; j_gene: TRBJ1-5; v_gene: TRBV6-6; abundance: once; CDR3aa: CASIPGGNLPNQPQHF; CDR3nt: TGTGCCAGCATCCCGGGGGGGAATCTCCCGAATCAGCCCCAGCATTTT
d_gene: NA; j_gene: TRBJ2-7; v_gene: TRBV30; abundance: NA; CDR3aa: CAWSLGYEQYF; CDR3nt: TGTGCCTGGAGCCTAGGGTACGAGCAGTACTTC
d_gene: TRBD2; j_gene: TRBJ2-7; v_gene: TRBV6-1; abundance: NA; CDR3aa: CASSGHGGARYEQYF; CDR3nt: TGTGCCAGCAGTGGACACGGGGGGGCCCGGTACGAGCAGTACTTC
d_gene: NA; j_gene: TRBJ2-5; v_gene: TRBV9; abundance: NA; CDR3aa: CASSVGQSPLETQYF; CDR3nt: TGTGCCAGCAGCGTAGGACAGTCCCCCTTGGAGACCCAGTACTTC
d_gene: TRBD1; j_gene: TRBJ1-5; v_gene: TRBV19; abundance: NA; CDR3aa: CASSASLQGLDQPQHF; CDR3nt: TGTGCCAGTAGTGCTAGTTTACAGGGGTTGGATCAGCCCCAGCATTTT
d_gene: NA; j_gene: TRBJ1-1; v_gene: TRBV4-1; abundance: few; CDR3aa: CASSPVMNTEAFF; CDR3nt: TGCGCCAGCAGCCCCGTTATGAACACTGAAGCTTTCTTT
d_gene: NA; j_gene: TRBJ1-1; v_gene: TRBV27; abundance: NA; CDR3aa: CASSLVGRTEAFF; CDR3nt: TGTGCCAGCAGTTTAGTAGGGCGCACTGAAGCTTTCTTT
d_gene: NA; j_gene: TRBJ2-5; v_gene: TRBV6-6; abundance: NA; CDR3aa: CASSYRGLEGETQYF; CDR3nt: TGTGCCAGCAGTTACAGGGGACTCGAGGGAGAGACCCAGTACTTC